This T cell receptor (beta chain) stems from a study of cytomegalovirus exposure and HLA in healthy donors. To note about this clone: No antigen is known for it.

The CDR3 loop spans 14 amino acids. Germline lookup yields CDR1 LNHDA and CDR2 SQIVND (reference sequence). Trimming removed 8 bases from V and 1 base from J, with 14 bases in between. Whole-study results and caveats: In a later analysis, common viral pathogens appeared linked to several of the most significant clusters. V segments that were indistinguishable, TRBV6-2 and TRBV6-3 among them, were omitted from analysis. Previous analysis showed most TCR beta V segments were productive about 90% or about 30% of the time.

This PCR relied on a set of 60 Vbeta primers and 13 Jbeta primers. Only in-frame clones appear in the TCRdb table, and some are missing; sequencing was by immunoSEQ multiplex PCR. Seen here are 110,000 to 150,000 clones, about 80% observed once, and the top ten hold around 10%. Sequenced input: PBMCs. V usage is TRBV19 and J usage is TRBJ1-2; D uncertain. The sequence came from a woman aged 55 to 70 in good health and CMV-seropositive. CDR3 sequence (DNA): TGTGCCAGTTCTTCCTTACAGCTTAACTATGGCTACACCTTC. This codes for CASSSLQLNYGYTF. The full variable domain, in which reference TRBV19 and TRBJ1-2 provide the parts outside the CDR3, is DGGITQSPKYLFRKEGQNVTLSCEQNLNHDAMYWYRQDPGQGLRLIYYSQIVNDFQKGDIAEGYSVSREKKESFPLTVTSAQKNPTAFYLCASSSLQLNYGYTFGSGTRLTVV.